The 10 T cell receptor beta chains given below trace back to one sample, sequenced in a study of T cells in tuberculosis. Method: immunoSEQ multiplex PCR; TCRdb's copy keeps in-frame clones and lacks some. The repertoire consists of approximately 88,000 clones, with approximately 90% occurring once and the leading ten covering approximately 2%. Cells were sorted from thawed PBMC rested overnight and stained with GMM-loaded CD1B tetramer, viability dye and anti-CD3. C32 glucose monomycolate from Rhodococcus equi was loaded onto the CD1B tetramers. Sequenced input: CD1b-GMM tetramer-negative cells sorted from PBMCs. The receptors derive from an adult woman with latent tuberculosis.

This chain joins TRBV5-4 and TRBJ1-3, with D unresolved. The germline gives CDR1 SGHNT, CDR2 YYREEE (reference sequence). The CDR3 is 13 amino acids. Trimming took off 2 bases at V and 7 bases at J, with 10 bases between the two ends. CDR3 region: CASSFFPGNTIYF. The DNA for the CDR3 is TGTGCCAGCAGCTTCTTTCCGGGGAACACCATATATTTT.

The V and J genes are TRBV5-5 and TRBJ2-7; TRBD1 matches at 7 bases. The CDR3 consists of 14 residues. Trimming took 1 base from V and 3 from J; bases not matched to a gene: 4. Germline V gene data show CDR1 as SGHKS and CDR2 as YYEKEE (reference sequence). CDR3 coding DNA: TGTGCCAGCAGCTTGCGGGACAGCATCTACGAGCAGTACTTC. Encoded protein: CASSLRDSIYEQYF. Together with reference TRBV5-5 and TRBJ2-7, the CDR3 gives the full variable domain: DAGVTQSPTHLIKTRGQQVTLRCSPISGHKSVSWYQQVLGQGPQFIFQYYEKEERGRGNFPDRFSARQFPNYSSELNVNALLLGDSALYLCASSLRDSIYEQYFGPGTRLTVT.

The count of this clone is one. The chain uses TRBV28 and TRBJ1-5; 9 nucleotides match TRBD1. The CDR3 has 14 amino acids. V trimming: 8 bases; J trimming: 5 bases; junction bases outside the gene matches: 7. Germline V CDR1 and CDR2: MDHEN, SYDVKM. Here the CDR3 reads CASLVGTGYQPQHF. The CDR3, as DNA: TGTGCCAGCCTCGTGGGGACAGGGTATCAGCCCCAGCATTTT.

The chain uses TRBV19 and TRBJ2-6, with D possibly being TRBD2 (6 bases). The germline V gene has CDR1 LNHDA and CDR2 SQIVND (reference sequence). The CDR3 runs 15 residues. V dropped 5 bases and J dropped 4 bases, with 12 bases sitting between them. In DNA, the CDR3 is TGTGCCAGTAGTTTACGGGGGTCCGGGGCCAACGTCCTGACTTTC. This gives the protein CASSLRGSGANVLTF.

The chain links TRBV27 to TRBJ2-7; 10 positions agree with TRBD1. This CDR3 has 14 amino acids. The germline gives CDR1 MNHEY, CDR2 SMNVEV (reference sequence). Losses at the gene ends were 6 bases for V and 6 bases for J; bases not matched to a gene: 8. The CDR3 reads CASRNRDRGGEQYF. As DNA, the CDR3 is TGTGCCAGCAGGAACCGGGACAGGGGAGGCGAGCAGTACTTC.

The chain uses TRBV6-5 and TRBJ1-2; the match to TRBD1 covers 7 bases. Germline values: CDR1 MNHEY, CDR2 SVGAGI. The CDR3 consists of 14 residues. V dropped 2 bases and J dropped 6; count of bases not matched to a gene: 6. For the CDR3, the DNA is TGTGCCAGCAGTTACGGTGCGGGACAGCATGGCTACACCTTC. The encoded protein is CASSYGAGQHGYTF.

The chain couples TRBV28 to TRBJ1-2; D perhaps matches TRBD1 (6 bases). Germline CDR1 reads MDHEN; CDR2 reads SYDVKM. This CDR3 is 16 amino acids long. The V gene lost 5 bases and the J gene lost 4 bases, with 20 bases spanning the gap. The DNA of the CDR3 is TGTGCCAGCAGTAACACGGGGGGGACAAATTTCTATGGCTACACCTTC. Protein: CASSNTGGTNFYGYTF.

V and J are TRBV10-3 and TRBJ1-1; no firm D call. The CDR3 has 13 amino acids. Germline CDR1 and CDR2: ENHRY and SYGVKD. V lost 7 bases to trimming and J lost 7 bases, with 16 bases between them. Here the CDR3 reads CAIIGRVGGEAFF. CDR3 DNA: TGTGCCATCATAGGGAGGGTTGGTGGTGAAGCTTTCTTT.

The rearrangement links TRBV19 to TRBJ1-2; D gene unclear. V gave up 10 bases and J gave up 4 bases, with 13 bases separating them. Germline CDR1 is LNHDA and CDR2 is SQIVND (reference sequence). The CDR3 totals 12 residues. The CDR3 DNA follows: TGTGCCACCTCCACGCGGGGCTATGGCTACACCTTC. It yields the protein CATSTRGYGYTF.

The chain couples TRBV5-4 to TRBJ2-3; D possibly corresponds to TRBD2 (5 bases). Trimming removed 2 bases from V and 9 bases from J, with 7 bases in between. In germline, CDR1 is SGHNT, CDR2 YYREEE (reference sequence). The CDR3 has 11 residues. The CDR3 region is CASSLAETQYF. DNA of the CDR3: TGTGCCAGCAGCTTAGCGGAGACGCAGTATTTT.